What follows describes a single T cell receptor beta chain. This record belongs to a study of technical replicates of blood from a few donors. The method was immunoSEQ multiplex PCR; TCRdb's version includes in-frame clones alone and lacks a portion of them. This table has approximately 73,000 clones, around 90% appearing once. The CDR3 totals 16 residues. Looked up from germline, CDR1 is SGHNT and CDR2 is YENEEA. Trimming removed 4 bases from V and 0 bases from J, with 15 bases in between. Sequencing was carried out using T cells isolated from PBMCs. The V and J genes are TRBV11-3 and TRBJ1-1; possible D gene TRBD1, 6 bases. This receptor was taken from a human donor in good health. The DNA of the CDR3 is TGTGCCAGCAGCTCCCCTCGAGGGGGGGTGAACACTGAAGCTTTCTTT. Its protein product is CASSSPRGGVNTEAFF.